What follows describes a single T cell receptor (beta chain). Clones were sequenced by immunoSEQ multiplex PCR, and TCRdb holds only the in-frame ones, with some missing. The sample includes some 120,000 clones, around 87% of them seen just once. The source of the sample is a study of control samples from healthy donors and cancer patients. Per the germline V gene, CDR1 is KGHSH and CDR2 is LQKENI. The CDR3 loop spans 17 amino acids. V lost 6 bases, J lost 7 bases, and 22 bases lay in between. The TCR was taken from a woman in her fifties or sixties with colorectal cancer. The V and J genes are TRBV18 and TRBJ1-6, with D possibly being TRBD1 (6 bases). Sequencing used PBMCs. CDR3 bases: TGTGCCAGCTCGGCCCGAGGGGGGATGATATTGAATTCACCCCTCCACTTT. Amino acids: CASSARGGMILNSPLHF. Drawing the rest from reference TRBV18 and TRBJ1-6, the complete variable domain is NAGVMQNPRHLVRRRGQEARLRCSPMKGHSHVYWYRQLPEEGLKFMVYLQKENIIDESGMPKERFSAEFPKEGPSILRIQQVVRGDSAAYFCASSARGGMILNSPLHFGNGTRLTVT.